The rows below give T cell receptor beta chains drawn from one sample of a study of cytomegalovirus exposure and HLA in healthy donors. The data were produced by immunoSEQ multiplex PCR, yet TCRdb's version contains in-frame clones alone and is incomplete. Of 150,000 to 200,000 clones listed, 80% to 90% are singletons. Sequenced input: PBMCs. These receptors were collected from a man aged 45-65 years in good health and CMV-seropositive. CDR3s include the opening cysteine and the closing phenylalanine or tryptophan. A D gene is named only where the DNA matches it firmly. Clone size is stated in some rows and not others, as once, few, many or a class when expanded.

j_call,d_call,clone_size,cdr3_length,v_call,cdr3_aa,cdr3_nt
TRBJ2-3,TRBD2,NA,14,TRBV29-1,CSVTGGRNTDTQYF,TGCAGCGTTACGGGAGGGAGGAACACAGATACGCAGTATTTT
TRBJ2-7,NA,NA,14,TRBV25-1,CASSELQFSYEQYF,TGTGCCAGCAGTGAGTTGCAGTTCTCCTACGAGCAGTACTTC
TRBJ2-3,NA,NA,14,TRBV4-1,CASSQLAGADTQYF,TGCGCCAGCAGCCAACTAGCTGGCGCAGATACGCAGTATTTT
TRBJ2-2,NA,NA,17,TRBV15,CATSRDLGGEDTGELFF,TGTGCCACCAGCAGAGATCTCGGGGGAGAGGACACCGGGGAGCTGTTTTTT
TRBJ1-1,NA,NA,14,TRBV18,CASSLMGTNTEAFF,TGTGCCAGCTCACTCATGGGGACAAACACTGAAGCTTTCTTT
TRBJ1-1,NA,NA,15,TRBV5-1,CASRGTLGMEGRAFF,TGCGCCAGCAGGGGGACCCTAGGCATGGAGGGGAGAGCTTTCTTT
TRBJ2-1,TRBD2,few,15,TRBV10-3,CAISDSGSSYNEQFF,TGTGCCATCAGTGATAGCGGGAGCTCCTACAATGAGCAGTTCTTC
TRBJ2-3,NA,NA,15,TRBV19,CASSIFVQGTDTQYF,TGTGCCAGTAGTATCTTCGTGCAGGGCACAGATACGCAGTATTTT
TRBJ2-3,NA,NA,16,TRBV5-6,CASSLERERRTDTQYF,TGTGCCAGCAGCTTGGAGAGGGAGCGCCGCACAGATACGCAGTATTTT
TRBJ1-2,NA,NA,14,TRBV30,CAWSVALGGSGYTF,TGTGCCTGGAGTGTGGCCTTGGGGGGTTCCGGCTACACCTTC
TRBJ2-2,NA,NA,14,TRBV10-3,CAIGGGLEAGELFF,TGTGCCATCGGAGGGGGCTTAGAGGCCGGGGAGCTGTTTTTT
TRBJ1-1,NA,few,11,TRBV6-1,CASSRQGEAFF,TGTGCCAGCAGTCGTCAGGGTGAAGCTTTCTTT
TRBJ2-1,NA,NA,17,TRBV12-5,CASGLGQLALRDNEQFF,TGTGCTAGTGGTTTGGGTCAGCTGGCCCTTCGGGACAATGAGCAGTTCTTC
TRBJ2-1,NA,NA,13,TRBV5-4,CASSPTEYNEQFF,TGTGCCAGCAGCCCTACAGAGTACAATGAGCAGTTCTTC
TRBJ1-1,NA,NA,11,TRBV19,CASSVGTEAFF,TGTGCCAGTAGTGTCGGCACTGAAGCTTTCTTT
TRBJ1-1,NA,NA,14,TRBV6-5,CASSYSRGNTEAFF,TGTGCCAGCAGTTACTCCAGGGGGAACACTGAAGCTTTCTTT
TRBJ1-5,NA,NA,17,TRBV2,CASSERSAAVSNQPQHF,TGTGCCAGCAGTGAGAGGAGCGCCGCAGTTAGCAATCAGCCCCAGCATTTT